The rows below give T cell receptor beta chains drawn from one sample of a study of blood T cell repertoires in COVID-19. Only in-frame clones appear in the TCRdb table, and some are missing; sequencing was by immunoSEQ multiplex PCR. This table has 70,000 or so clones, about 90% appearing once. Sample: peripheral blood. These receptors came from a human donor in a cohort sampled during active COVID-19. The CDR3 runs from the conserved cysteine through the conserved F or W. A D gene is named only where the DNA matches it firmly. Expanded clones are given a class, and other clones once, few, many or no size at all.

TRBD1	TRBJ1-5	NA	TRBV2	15	TGTGCCAGCGTCAAGACACAGGGGCTCAATCAGCCCCAGCATTTT	CASVKTQGLNQPQHF
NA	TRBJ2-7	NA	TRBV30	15	TGTGCCTGGAGTCCCCCCCGAAGAGGCACCTACGAGCAGTACTTC	CAWSPPRRGTYEQYF
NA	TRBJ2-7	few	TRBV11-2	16	TGTGCCAGCAGCCCGACAGCCCTACCTTTGTGGAGAGAGCAGTACTTC	CASSPTALPLWREQYF
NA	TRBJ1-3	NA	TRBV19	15	TGTGCCAGTAGGGGCCAGGCGCACTCTGGAAACACCATATATTTT	CASRGQAHSGNTIYF
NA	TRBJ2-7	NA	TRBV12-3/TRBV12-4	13	TGTGCCAGCAGCGGGGGACCCTCGGGCGAGCAGTACTTC	CASSGGPSGEQYF
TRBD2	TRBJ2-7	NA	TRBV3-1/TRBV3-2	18	TGTGCCAGCAGCCAAGATCACCCGGGACTAGCGGGGGAGCACGAGCAGTACTTC	CASSQDHPGLAGEHEQYF
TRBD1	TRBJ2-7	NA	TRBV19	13	TGTGCCAGTAGGCGGACAGGCTCCTACGAGCAGTACTTC	CASRRTGSYEQYF
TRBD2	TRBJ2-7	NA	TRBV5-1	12	TGCGCCAGCAGCTTGAGCGGGGGCGAGCAGTACTTC	CASSLSGGEQYF
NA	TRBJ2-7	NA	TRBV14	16	TGTGCCAGCAGCCAAGATTGGTCGGGGAAGGGGGACGAGCAGTACTTC	CASSQDWSGKGDEQYF
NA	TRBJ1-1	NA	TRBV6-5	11	TGTGCCAGCTACCCCGGAGGTGAAGCTTTCTTT	CASYPGGEAFF
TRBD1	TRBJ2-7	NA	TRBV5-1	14	TGCGCCAGCAGCTACGACAGGGGGACCTACGAGCAGTACTTC	CASSYDRGTYEQYF
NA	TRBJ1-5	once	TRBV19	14	TGTGCCAGTACCCCGGGAGGGGGAGGGCAGCCCCAGCATTTT	CASTPGGGGQPQHF
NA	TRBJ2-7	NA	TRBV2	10	TGTGCCAGCACGGGGGTTGAGCAGTACTTC	CASTGVEQYF
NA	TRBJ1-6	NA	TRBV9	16	TGTGCCAGCAGCGTGACAGGAAGCTCCTATAATTCACCCCTCCACTTT	CASSVTGSSYNSPLHF
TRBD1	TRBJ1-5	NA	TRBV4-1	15	TGCGCCAGCAGCCGGACAGGGGGCGGTGGTCAGCCCCAGCATTTT	CASSRTGGGGQPQHF